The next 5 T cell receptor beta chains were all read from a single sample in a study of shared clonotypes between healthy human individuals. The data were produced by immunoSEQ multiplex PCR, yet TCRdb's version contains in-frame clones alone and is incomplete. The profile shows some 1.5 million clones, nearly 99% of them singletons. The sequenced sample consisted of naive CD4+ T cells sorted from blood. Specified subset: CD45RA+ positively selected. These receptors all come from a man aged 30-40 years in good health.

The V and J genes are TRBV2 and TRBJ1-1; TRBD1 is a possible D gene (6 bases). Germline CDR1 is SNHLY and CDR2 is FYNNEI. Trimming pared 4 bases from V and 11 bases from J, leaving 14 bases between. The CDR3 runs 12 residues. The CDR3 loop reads CASSGRTVGAFF. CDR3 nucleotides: TGTGCCAGCAGTGGAAGGACAGTTGGTGCTTTCTTT.

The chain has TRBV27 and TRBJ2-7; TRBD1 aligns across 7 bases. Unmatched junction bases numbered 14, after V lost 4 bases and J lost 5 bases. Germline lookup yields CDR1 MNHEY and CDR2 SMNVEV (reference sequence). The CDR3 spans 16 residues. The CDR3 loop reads CASSSLFRDSNNEQYF. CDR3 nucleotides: TGTGCCAGCAGTTCTCTCTTCCGGGACAGTAACAACGAGCAGTACTTC.

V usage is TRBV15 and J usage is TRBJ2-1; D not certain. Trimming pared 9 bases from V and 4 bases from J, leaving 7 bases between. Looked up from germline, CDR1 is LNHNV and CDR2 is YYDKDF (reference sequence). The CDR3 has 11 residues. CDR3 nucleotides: TGTGCCACTAAGAATTACAATGAGCAGTTCTTC. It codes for CATKNYNEQFF.

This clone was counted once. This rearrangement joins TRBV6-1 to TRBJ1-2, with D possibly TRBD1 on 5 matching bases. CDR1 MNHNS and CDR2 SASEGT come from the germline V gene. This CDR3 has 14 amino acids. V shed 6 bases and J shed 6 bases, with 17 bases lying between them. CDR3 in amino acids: CASSDLSRVNGYTF. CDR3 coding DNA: TGTGCCAGCAGCGACCTCAGCAGGGTTAATGGCTACACCTTC.

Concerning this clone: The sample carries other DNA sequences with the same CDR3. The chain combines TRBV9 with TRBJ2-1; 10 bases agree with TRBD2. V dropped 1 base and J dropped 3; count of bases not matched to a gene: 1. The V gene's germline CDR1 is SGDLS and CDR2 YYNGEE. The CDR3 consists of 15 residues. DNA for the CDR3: TGTGCCAGCAGCGTACGGACTAGCGGCTACAATGAGCAGTTCTTC. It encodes CASSVRTSGYNEQFF.